Presented here are 15 T cell receptor beta chains from one specimen sequenced in a study of resident and recirculating memory T cells in vitiligo. Here immunoSEQ multiplex PCR was the method, and the copy in TCRdb shows in-frame clones only, minus some. The table has fewer than 80,000 clones, roughly nine tenths seen once. The specimen was blood. The receptors shown here come from a male donor with vitiligo.

The rearrangement joins TRBV9 to TRBJ1-4, with D possibly being TRBD1 (6 bases). This CDR3 spans 16 amino acids. CDR1 is SGDLS and CDR2 is YYNGEE in the germline V gene. V was pared by 1 base and J by 8 bases, with 18 bases between. The CDR3: CASSVFGGAGEEKLFF. In DNA form, the CDR3 reads TGTGCCAGCAGCGTATTTGGGGGCGCAGGGGAAGAAAAACTGTTTTTT.

The table lists this clone with a count of one. The chain has TRBV7-2 and TRBJ1-2; 7 bases align to TRBD1. Trimming removed 1 base from V and 4 bases from J; junction bases left unmatched: 6. The CDR3 contains 15 residues. Germline V gives CDR1 SGHTA, CDR2 FQGNSA. In DNA form, the CDR3 reads TGTGCCAGCAGCTTAGAAGGCAGGGGGATCTATGGCTACACCTTC. Protein: CASSLEGRGIYGYTF.

The V and J genes are TRBV7-2 and TRBJ2-7; 7 positions match TRBD2. With V trimmed by 0 bases and J by 4 bases, 9 bases remained unmatched. Germline CDR1 reads SGHTA; CDR2 reads FQGNSA. The CDR3 spans 16 residues. The CDR3 here is CASSLAGTTPLYEQYF. DNA for the CDR3: TGTGCCAGCAGCTTAGCAGGGACTACCCCACTGTACGAGCAGTACTTC.

The J gene is TRBJ2-1, the V gene TRBV5-1, with 7 bases lining up with TRBD2. The CDR3 runs 14 residues. The V segment lost 2 bases and the J segment 13 bases; nucleotides outside the gene matches: 12. Germline V gene lookup returns CDR1 SGHRS and CDR2 YFSETQ. The DNA of the CDR3 is TGCGCCAGCAGCTTAATGACGGCGGGGGAACCACAGTTCTTC. Translated: CASSLMTAGEPQFF.

The CDR3 loop is CASSVRQGTDTQYF. CDR3 in DNA: TGTGCCAGCAGTGTCCGACAGGGAACAGATACGCAGTATTTT. The rearrangement uses TRBV6-1 and TRBJ2-3, with TRBD1 identical over 7 bases. The germline CDR1 and CDR2 sequences are MNHNS and SASEGT. The V and J ends lost 4 bases and 3 bases, in that order; junction bases with no gene match: 4. The CDR3 extends over 14 amino acids.

The chain carries TRBV11-3 and TRBJ2-3; D is uncertain. CDR3 length: 15 residues. V was pared by 0 bases and J by 1 base, with 8 bases between. In germline, CDR1 is SGHNT, CDR2 YENEEA. CDR3 sequence (DNA): TGTGCCAGCAGCTTAGATGCAGGCGGCACAGATACGCAGTATTTT. Amino acids: CASSLDAGGTDTQYF.

The rearrangement links TRBV6-1 to TRBJ2-3; 7 bases are a match to TRBD1. From germline, CDR1 is MNHNS and CDR2 SASEGT. Trimming removed 6 bases from V and 5 bases from J; junction bases left unmatched: 8. The CDR3 runs 14 residues. CDR3 amino acids: CASRDREVQDTQYF. CDR3 sequence (DNA): TGTGCCAGCAGAGACAGGGAAGTGCAAGATACGCAGTATTTT.

This rearrangement joins TRBV7-2 to TRBJ2-5; D might be TRBD2 (5 bases). Germline-derived CDR1 and CDR2 are SGHTA and FQGNSA. CDR3 length: 15 amino acids. V was cut by 3 bases and J by 2 bases, with 13 bases left in between. CDR3 sequence (DNA): TGTGCCAGCAGCTTGAGGGCCCAGACTCAAGAGACCCAGTACTTC. Protein: CASSLRAQTQETQYF.

This clone has only one observation. J is TRBJ2-3 and V is TRBV5-4; 7 bases match TRBD1. Trimming cost V 4 bases and J 1 base; bases outside gene matches: 9. This CDR3 is built from 16 residues. The germline CDR1 and CDR2 sequences are SGHNT and YYREEE (reference sequence). DNA for the CDR3: TGTGCCAGCAGCGGCACCACAGGGGTACGCACAGATACGCAGTATTTT. Amino acids: CASSGTTGVRTDTQYF.

The gene calls are TRBV19 and TRBJ2-1; possible D gene TRBD2, 6 bases. This CDR3 comprises 14 residues. The V end lost 8 bases, the J end lost 4 bases, and 15 bases lay between the germline ends. CDR1 and CDR2 from the germline V gene are LNHDA and SQIVND (reference sequence). Here the CDR3 DNA reads TGTGCCAGTGAGGTCGGGGGATCTTACAATGAGCAGTTCTTC. This encodes CASEVGGSYNEQFF.

The rearrangement joins TRBV5-1 to TRBJ2-7, with D possibly TRBD1 on 5 matching bases. The V end was cut by 0 bases, the J end by 5 bases, with 15 bases between. The V gene's germline CDR1 is SGHRS and CDR2 YFSETQ. The length of the CDR3 is 15 residues. As DNA, the CDR3 is TGCGCCAGCAGCTTGGCTGGGGCAGGAAGGAACGAGCAGTACTTC. Translated, it gives CASSLAGAGRNEQYF.

The V and J genes are TRBV10-3 and TRBJ2-7, with 8 bases identical to TRBD1. CDR1 and CDR2 from the germline V gene are ENHRY and SYGVKD. V shed 5 bases and J 0 bases; nucleotides not matched to a gene: 6. The CDR3 covers 15 residues. CDR3 region: CAISPQGVGSYEQYF. The CDR3 DNA sequence: TGTGCCATCAGTCCACAGGGGGTAGGCTCCTACGAGCAGTACTTC.

The V and J genes are TRBV7-2 and TRBJ2-4; maybe TRBD1 (6 bases). Trimming pared 2 bases from V and 6 bases from J, leaving 11 bases between. The CDR3 totals 14 residues. CDR1 and CDR2 (germline): SGHTA, FQGNSA. CDR3: CASSLPGQRNIQYF. Written as DNA, the CDR3 is TGTGCCAGCAGCTTACCCGGACAGCGAAACATTCAGTACTTC.

This chain connects TRBV5-5 to TRBJ1-2; weak D call: TRBD1 (6 bases). Trimming pared 4 bases from V and 2 bases from J, leaving 12 bases between. This CDR3 comprises 14 residues. The germline V gene has CDR1 SGHKS and CDR2 YYEKEE (reference sequence). The chain's CDR3 is CASSRGRGNYGYTF. CDR3 nucleotides: TGTGCCAGCAGCCGTGGCAGGGGCAACTATGGCTACACCTTC.

V gene TRBV7-2 combines with J gene TRBJ2-7, with D possibly being TRBD2 (6 bases). The V gene lost 0 bases and the J gene lost 5 bases, with 8 bases spanning the gap. CDR1 is SGHTA and CDR2 is FQGNSA in the germline V gene. The CDR3 length is 13 residues. The CDR3 here is CASSLARGDEQYF. DNA of the CDR3: TGTGCCAGCAGCTTAGCGCGCGGGGACGAGCAGTACTTC. Variable domain in full (rest from reference TRBV7-2 and TRBJ2-7): GAGVSQSPSNKVTEKGKDVELRCDPISGHTALYWYRQSLGQGLEFLIYFQGNSAPDKSGLPSDRFSAERTGGSVSTLTIQRTQQEDSAVYLCASSLARGDEQYFGPGTRLTVT.